This T cell receptor beta chain was sequenced in a study of T cell responses to AZD1222 COVID-19 vaccine. Findings and caveats of the study: Among AZD1222 vaccinees, only five to seven were seropositive at baseline. The donor cohort was predominantly white British with a female majority, and clonal diversity may have been underestimated. Spike-specific TCRs gained breadth and depth after people received two AZD1222 doses.

Clones were sequenced by immunoSEQ multiplex PCR, and TCRdb holds only the in-frame ones, with some missing. The sample includes some 150,000 clones, 70% to 90% of them seen just once. With respect to this clone: What it binds is unknown.

The CDR3 is 12 residues long. V was pared by 1 base and J by 4 bases, with 7 bases between. Germline V lookup: CDR1 SQVTM, CDR2 ANQGSEA. Sequencing used peripheral blood, obtained on day 0 of AZD1222 vaccination. The receptor's source is an adult in good health. The chain is built from TRBV29-1 and TRBJ1-2; the D is unclear. CDR3 sequence reads: CSVEGSPYGYTF. CDR3 nucleotide sequence: TGCAGCGTTGAAGGCTCCCCCTATGGCTACACCTTC. The full variable domain, rest sourced from reference TRBV29-1 and TRBJ1-2, is SAVISQKPSRDICQRGTSLTIQCQVDSQVTMMFWYRQQPGQSLTLIATANQGSEATYESGFVIDKFPISRPNLTFSTLTVSNMSPEDSSIYLCSVEGSPYGYTFGSGTRLTVV.